This TCR delta chain was recovered during a study of Vδ1+ human thymocytes. CDR3 length: 22 amino acids. Germline assignment: CDR1 TSWWSYY and CDR2 QGS. After removal of 0 bases from V and 0 bases from J, the junction contained 21 bases not matched to a gene. RNA was extracted from the cells and then reverse transcribed. Multiplex PCR used pooled V-gene forward primers and a constant-region reverse primer to amplify CDR3s. TCRdb re-processed the multiplex PCR reads via CATT. This table has roughly 50,000 delta-chain clones, 15% to 20% appearing once. This clone was picked up a small number of times. Its antigen is not known. Study-wide points: Thymic TRG and TRD repertoires appeared highly polyclonal, with Gaussian CDR3 length distributions. Many TRG clonotypes were shared between donors; TRD repertoires were essentially private. Unexpected Vdelta2 sequences could cause misinterpretation of bulk repertoire data.

This sequence joins TRDV1 and TRDJ1, with 8 bases that match TRDD3. The TCR was taken from a boy under three years old who had congenital heart surgery. The specimen was Vdelta1+ gamma-delta thymocytes from the thymus. The subset here: FACS-sorted CD3+ TCRalphabeta- TCRVdelta1+ TCRVdelta2- thymocytes. The CDR3 DNA sequence: TGTGCTCTTGGGGAACTAGCAGTCCGTCCCTCGAGTGGGGGATTCTACACCGATAAACTCATCTTT. Its translation is CALGELAVRPSSGGFYTDKLIF.